Listed below are T cell receptor beta chains from one sample, sequenced in a study of regulatory T cells in long-lasting Graves disease. TCRdb analysed the multiplex PCR reads with MiXCR anew, one entry per CDR3 protein. The sample shows around 450,000 distinct CDR3 sequences, 20% to 25% of them seen only once. Sequencing was performed on peripheral blood mononuclear cells (PBMCs), taken when the disease was refractory, from a patient treated with antithyroid drugs. These receptors came from a female donor with Graves disease. Each CDR3 is given with its conserved first and last residue. Each record gives: CDR3 protein, CDR3 DNA, D gene, V gene, J gene, clone size. A D gene is named only where the DNA matches it firmly. Expanded clones are given a class, and other clones once, few, many or no size at all.

CDR3 protein: CASSLMAGTSYEQYF
CDR3 DNA: TGTGCCAGCAGCTTGATGGCCGGGACGTCCTACGAGCAGTACTTC
D gene: -
V gene: TRBV7-3
J gene: TRBJ2-7
clone size: -

CDR3 protein: CASSPAGGYTEAFF
CDR3 DNA: TGTGCCAGCAGCCCGGCGGGGGGCTACACTGAAGCTTTCTTT
D gene: -
V gene: TRBV2
J gene: TRBJ1-1
clone size: many

CDR3 protein: CASSLAGPRTEAFF
CDR3 DNA: TGTGCCAGCAGCCTCGCCGGGCCAAGGACTGAAGCTTTCTTT
D gene: -
V gene: TRBV12-3/TRBV12-4
J gene: TRBJ1-1
clone size: once

CDR3 protein: CASSSPSRKGETQYF
CDR3 DNA: TGTGCCAGCAGTTCACCCTCGAGGAAGGGAGAGACCCAGTACTTC
D gene: -
V gene: TRBV27
J gene: TRBJ2-5
clone size: -

CDR3 protein: CASSAHRDTTYEQYF
CDR3 DNA: TGTGCCAGCAGCGCCCACCGGGACACCACCTACGAGCAGTACTTC
D gene: -
V gene: TRBV12-3/TRBV12-4
J gene: TRBJ2-7
clone size: -

CDR3 protein: CAIGPNTGELFF
CDR3 DNA: TGTGCCATCGGTCCGAACACCGGGGAGCTGTTTTTT
D gene: -
V gene: TRBV12-3/TRBV12-4
J gene: TRBJ2-2
clone size: many

CDR3 protein: CASSQDDRVYNEQFF
CDR3 DNA: TGCGCCAGCAGCCAAGACGACAGGGTGTACAATGAGCAGTTCTTC
D gene: TRBD1
V gene: TRBV4-1
J gene: TRBJ2-1
clone size: -

CDR3 protein: CASHPGQRISGNTIYF
CDR3 DNA: TGTGCCAGCCACCCGGGACAGAGAATCTCTGGAAACACCATATATTTT
D gene: TRBD1
V gene: TRBV6-2/TRBV6-3
J gene: TRBJ1-3
clone size: once

CDR3 protein: CSARSSDRVYEQYF
CDR3 DNA: TGCAGTGCTAGGTCCTCAGACAGAGTATACGAGCAGTACTTC
D gene: -
V gene: TRBV20-1
J gene: TRBJ2-7
clone size: many

CDR3 protein: CASSYSQGARTEAFF
CDR3 DNA: TGTGCCAGCAGTTACTCGCAGGGGGCAAGAACTGAAGCTTTCTTT
D gene: TRBD1
V gene: TRBV6-5
J gene: TRBJ1-1
clone size: -

CDR3 protein: CASSLGTGLMNTEAFF
CDR3 DNA: TGCGCCAGCAGCCTCGGGACAGGGTTAATGAACACTGAAGCTTTCTTT
D gene: TRBD1
V gene: TRBV5-1
J gene: TRBJ1-1
clone size: few

CDR3 protein: CASSLAWDGRVDEQYF
CDR3 DNA: TGTGCCAGCAGCTTAGCGTGGGACGGGAGGGTCGACGAGCAGTACTTC
D gene: TRBD2
V gene: TRBV7-8
J gene: TRBJ2-7
clone size: many

CDR3 protein: CSALDGHQPQHF
CDR3 DNA: TGCAGTGCTTTGGACGGACATCAGCCCCAGCATTTT
D gene: -
V gene: TRBV20-1
J gene: TRBJ1-5
clone size: many

CDR3 protein: CASSRRRGANQPQHF
CDR3 DNA: TGTGCCAGCAGTCGAAGACGGGGGGCCAACCAGCCCCAGCATTTT
D gene: -
V gene: TRBV27
J gene: TRBJ1-5
clone size: -

CDR3 protein: CASSTQAEAFF
CDR3 DNA: TGTGCCAGCAGCACCCAGGCTGAAGCTTTCTTT
D gene: -
V gene: TRBV25-1
J gene: TRBJ1-1
clone size: few

CDR3 protein: CASNTGALGEQYF
CDR3 DNA: TGTGCCAGCAACACCGGGGCCCTTGGGGAGCAGTACTTC
D gene: -
V gene: TRBV12-3/TRBV12-4
J gene: TRBJ2-7
clone size: many

CDR3 protein: CASSLGTGGNGYTF
CDR3 DNA: TGCGCCAGCAGCTTGGGAACAGGGGGTAATGGCTACACCTTC
D gene: TRBD1
V gene: TRBV5-1
J gene: TRBJ1-2
clone size: few

CDR3 protein: CATSARGLGYEQYF
CDR3 DNA: TGTGCCACCAGTGCCAGGGGTCTCGGATACGAGCAGTACTTC
D gene: -
V gene: TRBV24-1
J gene: TRBJ2-7
clone size: many

CDR3 protein: CANRENTEAFF
CDR3 DNA: TGTGCCAACAGGGAGAACACTGAAGCTTTCTTT
D gene: -
V gene: TRBV2
J gene: TRBJ1-1
clone size: many

CDR3 protein: CASRTIQGTPLNEQFF
CDR3 DNA: TGTGCCAGCAGGACAATACAGGGAACTCCTTTGAATGAGCAGTTCTTC
D gene: -
V gene: TRBV28
J gene: TRBJ2-1
clone size: -

CDR3 protein: CSANPGLADQETQYF
CDR3 DNA: TGCAGTGCTAACCCGGGGCTAGCAGACCAAGAGACCCAGTACTTC
D gene: -
V gene: TRBV20-1
J gene: TRBJ2-5
clone size: many

CDR3 protein: CASSRRGTSGSGNEQFF
CDR3 DNA: TGTGCCAGCAGTCGGCGGGGCACTAGCGGGAGTGGCAATGAGCAGTTCTTC
D gene: TRBD2
V gene: TRBV12-3/TRBV12-4
J gene: TRBJ2-1
clone size: -

CDR3 protein: CASSTKGLAGIYEQYF
CDR3 DNA: TGTGCCAGTAGTACCAAGGGACTAGCGGGAATCTACGAGCAGTACTTC
D gene: TRBD2
V gene: TRBV19
J gene: TRBJ2-7
clone size: -

CDR3 protein: CASSLLGFSPLHF
CDR3 DNA: TGTGCCAGCAGTTTACTTGGTTTTTCACCCCTCCACTTT
D gene: -
V gene: TRBV12-3/TRBV12-4
J gene: TRBJ1-6
clone size: few

CDR3 protein: CASSPRQGSTPQHF
CDR3 DNA: TGTGCCAGCAGTCCGAGACAGGGATCGACGCCCCAGCATTTT
D gene: TRBD1
V gene: TRBV27
J gene: TRBJ1-5
clone size: few

CDR3 protein: CASSEMGTLADEQFF
CDR3 DNA: TGTGCCAGCAGTGAAATGGGCACTTTAGCAGATGAGCAGTTCTTC
D gene: -
V gene: TRBV2
J gene: TRBJ2-1
clone size: -

CDR3 protein: CSAPVQGNSPLHF
CDR3 DNA: TGCAGCGCTCCGGTACAGGGTAATTCACCCCTCCACTTT
D gene: -
V gene: TRBV20-1
J gene: TRBJ1-6
clone size: -

CDR3 protein: CASSLGGGSHQPQHF
CDR3 DNA: TGTGCCAGCAGCTTAGGTGGGGGCTCCCATCAGCCCCAGCATTTT
D gene: -
V gene: TRBV7-8
J gene: TRBJ1-5
clone size: few

CDR3 protein: CASSSGLAISGTGELFF
CDR3 DNA: TGTGCCAGCAGTTCGGGACTAGCGATATCAGGCACCGGGGAGCTGTTTTTT
D gene: TRBD2
V gene: TRBV6-5
J gene: TRBJ2-2
clone size: many

CDR3 protein: CASSAPGQGDSPLHF
CDR3 DNA: TGTGCCAGTAGCGCACCGGGACAGGGGGATTCACCCCTCCACTTT
D gene: TRBD1
V gene: TRBV19
J gene: TRBJ1-6
clone size: few

CDR3 protein: CASRPGTKETQYF
CDR3 DNA: TGTGCCAGCAGACCCGGGACCAAAGAGACCCAGTACTTC
D gene: -
V gene: TRBV6-1
J gene: TRBJ2-5
clone size: many

CDR3 protein: CASSYSGSSYRNTIYF
CDR3 DNA: TGTGCCAGCTCCTACAGTGGGTCGTCGTATCGAAACACCATATATTTT
D gene: -
V gene: TRBV6-1
J gene: TRBJ1-3
clone size: -